Only a few counts were recorded for the clone carrying this T cell receptor (beta chain). This specimen comes from a study of T cell repertoires in cytomegalovirus infection. Using its own MiXCR run on the reads, TCRdb lists one record per CDR3 protein. The sample lists about 400,000 distinct CDR3 sequences, 15% to 20% occurring once. Per germline, CDR1 MNHEY and CDR2 SVGEGT. V lost 2 bases and J 6 bases, leaving 13 bases between the germline ends. The CDR3 extends over 14 amino acids. V gene TRBV6-2 or TRBV6-3 combines with J gene TRBJ1-2; D gene unclear. The sample was PBMCs. The sequence came from a human donor in good health (CMV status not recorded). Some clones in this sample may be carry-over from other donors' samples. The CDR3 region is CASSYGFTTNGYTF. CDR3 DNA: TGTGCCAGCAGTTACGGGTTTACAACTAATGGCTACACCTTC.